This T cell receptor (beta chain) was sequenced during a study of blood T cell repertoires in COVID-19. Sequencing used immunoSEQ multiplex PCR; TCRdb keeps in-frame clones, though not all of them. The repertoire holds a few hundred thousand clones, with about 86% as singletons. Germline V CDR1 and CDR2: SEHNR, FQNEAQ (reference sequence). With V trimmed by 7 bases and J by 7 bases, 3 bases remained unmatched. The CDR3 has 12 residues. The receptor was derived from a woman between 40 and 50 years old with acute COVID-19. This rearrangement joins TRBV7-9 to TRBJ2-2; 7 positions match TRBD1. Sequenced: PBMCs or T cells enriched from blood (not recorded which). The CDR3 loop reads CASNNRGGELFF. The CDR3 DNA reads TGTGCCAGCAACAACAGGGGCGGGGAGCTGTTTTTT.